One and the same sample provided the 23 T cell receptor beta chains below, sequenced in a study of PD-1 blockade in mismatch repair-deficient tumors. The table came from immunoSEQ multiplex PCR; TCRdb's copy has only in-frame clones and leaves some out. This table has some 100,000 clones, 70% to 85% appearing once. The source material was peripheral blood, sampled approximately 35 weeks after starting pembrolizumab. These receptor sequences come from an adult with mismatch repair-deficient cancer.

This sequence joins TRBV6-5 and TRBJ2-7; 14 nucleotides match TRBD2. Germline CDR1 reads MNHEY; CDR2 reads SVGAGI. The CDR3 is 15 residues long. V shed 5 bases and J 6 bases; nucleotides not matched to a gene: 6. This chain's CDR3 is CASSPPGLAGVEQYF. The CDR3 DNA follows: TGTGCCAGCAGTCCACCGGGACTAGCGGGAGTCGAGCAGTACTTC.

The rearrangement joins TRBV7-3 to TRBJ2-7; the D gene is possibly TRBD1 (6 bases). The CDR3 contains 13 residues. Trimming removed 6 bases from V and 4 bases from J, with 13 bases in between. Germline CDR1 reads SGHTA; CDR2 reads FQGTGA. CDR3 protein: CASSGGQGYEQYF. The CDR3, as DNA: TGTGCCAGCAGTGGGGGCCAGGGTTACGAGCAGTACTTC. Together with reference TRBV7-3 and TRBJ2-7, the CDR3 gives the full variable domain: GAGVSQTPSNKVTEKGKYVELRCDPISGHTALYWYRQSLGQGPEFLIYFQGTGAADDSGLPNDRFFAVRPEGSVSTLKIQRTERGDSAVYLCASSGGQGYEQYFGPGTRLTVT.

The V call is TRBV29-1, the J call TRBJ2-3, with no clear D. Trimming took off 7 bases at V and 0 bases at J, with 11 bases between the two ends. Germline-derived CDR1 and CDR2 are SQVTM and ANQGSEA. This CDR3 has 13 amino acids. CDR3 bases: TGCAGCGCTCTAACGGACAGCACAGATACGCAGTATTTT. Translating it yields CSALTDSTDTQYF.

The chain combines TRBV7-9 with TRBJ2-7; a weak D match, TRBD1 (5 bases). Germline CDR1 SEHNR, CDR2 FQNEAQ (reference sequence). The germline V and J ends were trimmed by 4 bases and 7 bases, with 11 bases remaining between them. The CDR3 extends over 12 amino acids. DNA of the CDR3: TGTGCCAGCAGCTATTCTCCAGGGGAGCAGTACTTC. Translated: CASSYSPGEQYF.

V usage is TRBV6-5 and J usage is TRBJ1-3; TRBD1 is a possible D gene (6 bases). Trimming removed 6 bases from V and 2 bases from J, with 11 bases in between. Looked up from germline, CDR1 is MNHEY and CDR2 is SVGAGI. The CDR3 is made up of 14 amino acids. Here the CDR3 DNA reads TGTGCCAGCAGAACAGGGTTAACTGGAAACACCATATATTTT. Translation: CASRTGLTGNTIYF.

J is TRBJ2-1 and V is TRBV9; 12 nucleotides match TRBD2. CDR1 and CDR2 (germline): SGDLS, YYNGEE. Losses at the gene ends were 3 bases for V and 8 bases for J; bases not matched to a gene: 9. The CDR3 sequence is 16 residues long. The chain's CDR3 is CASSAPLAGGGDEQFF. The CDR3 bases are TGTGCCAGCAGCGCACCACTAGCGGGAGGAGGCGATGAGCAGTTCTTC. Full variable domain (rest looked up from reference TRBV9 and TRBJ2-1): DSGVTQTPKHLITATGQRVTLRCSPRSGDLSVYWYQQSLDQGLQFLIQYYNGEERAKGNILERFSAQQFPDLHSELNLSSLELGDSALYFCASSAPLAGGGDEQFFGPGTRLTVL.

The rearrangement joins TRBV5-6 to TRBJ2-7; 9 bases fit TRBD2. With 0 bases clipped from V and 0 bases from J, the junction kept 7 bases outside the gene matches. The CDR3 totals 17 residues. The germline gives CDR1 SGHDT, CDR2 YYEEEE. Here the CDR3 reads CASSLAARGRVSYEQYF. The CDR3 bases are TGTGCCAGCAGCTTGGCTGCTCGCGGGAGGGTCTCCTACGAGCAGTACTTC.

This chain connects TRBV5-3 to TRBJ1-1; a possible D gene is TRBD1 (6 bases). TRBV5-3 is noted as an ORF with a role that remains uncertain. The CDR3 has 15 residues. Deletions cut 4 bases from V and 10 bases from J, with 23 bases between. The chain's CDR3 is CARSGTTNRASGAFF. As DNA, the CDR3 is TGTGCCAGAAGCGGGACGACGAACAGGGCGTCCGGAGCTTTCTTT.

The CDR3 DNA is TGTGCCAGCAGCTTACGTCTAGCGGTAACGTACAATGAGCAGTTCTTC. It is translated as CASSLRLAVTYNEQFF. The V call is TRBV7-3, the J call TRBJ2-1, with 7 bases identical to TRBD2. Germline V gene data show CDR1 as SGHTA and CDR2 as FQGTGA. The V gene end was trimmed by 2 bases and the J gene end by 4 bases; junction bases not matched to a gene: 8. The CDR3 totals 16 residues.

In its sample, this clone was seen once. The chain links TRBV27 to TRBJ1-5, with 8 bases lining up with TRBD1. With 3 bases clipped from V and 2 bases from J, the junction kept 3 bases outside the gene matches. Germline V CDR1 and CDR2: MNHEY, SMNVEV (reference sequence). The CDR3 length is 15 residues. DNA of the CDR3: TGTGCCAGCAGTTTCGGGACAGGCCGCAATCAGCCCCAGCATTTT. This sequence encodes CASSFGTGRNQPQHF.

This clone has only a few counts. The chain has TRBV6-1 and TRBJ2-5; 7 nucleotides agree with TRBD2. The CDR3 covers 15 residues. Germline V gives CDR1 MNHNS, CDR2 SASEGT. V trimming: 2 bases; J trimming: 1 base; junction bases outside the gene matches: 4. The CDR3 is CASSEMAGAQETQYF. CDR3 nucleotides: TGTGCCAGCAGTGAAATGGCGGGAGCCCAAGAGACCCAGTACTTC.

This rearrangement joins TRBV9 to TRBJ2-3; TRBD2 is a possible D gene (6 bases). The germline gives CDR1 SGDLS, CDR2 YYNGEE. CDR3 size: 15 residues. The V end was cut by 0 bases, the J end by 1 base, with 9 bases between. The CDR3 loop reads CASSVGRGGTDTQYF. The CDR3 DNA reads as TGTGCCAGCAGCGTAGGACGCGGGGGCACAGATACGCAGTATTTT.

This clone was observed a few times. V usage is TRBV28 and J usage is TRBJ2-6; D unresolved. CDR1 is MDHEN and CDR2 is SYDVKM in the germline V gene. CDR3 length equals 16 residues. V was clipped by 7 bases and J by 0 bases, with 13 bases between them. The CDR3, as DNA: TGTGCCAGCACCGGAGCGACCCTCTCTGGGGCCAACGTCCTGACTTTC. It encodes CASTGATLSGANVLTF.

The CDR3: CAGDVYSTNEKLFF. The CDR3 nucleotides read TGTGCCGGGGATGTATACTCAACTAATGAAAAACTGTTTTTT. J is TRBJ1-4 and V is TRBV30; D is unresolved. CDR3 length: 14 amino acids. The V gene's germline CDR1 is GTSNPN and CDR2 SVGIG (reference sequence). V lost 8 bases, J lost 0 bases, and 13 bases lay in between.

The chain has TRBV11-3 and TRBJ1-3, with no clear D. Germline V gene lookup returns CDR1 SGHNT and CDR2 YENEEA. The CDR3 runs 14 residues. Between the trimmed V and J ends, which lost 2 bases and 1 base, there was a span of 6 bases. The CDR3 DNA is TGTGCCAGCAGCTTAAGCTCGTCTGGAAACACCATATATTTT. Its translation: CASSLSSSGNTIYF. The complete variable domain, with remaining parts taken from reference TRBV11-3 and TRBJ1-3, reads EAGVVQSPRYKIIEKKQPVAFWCNPISGHNTLYWYLQNLGQGPELLIRYENEEAVDDSQLPKDRFSAERLKGVDSTLKIQPAELGDSAVYLCASSLSSSGNTIYFGEGSWLTVV.

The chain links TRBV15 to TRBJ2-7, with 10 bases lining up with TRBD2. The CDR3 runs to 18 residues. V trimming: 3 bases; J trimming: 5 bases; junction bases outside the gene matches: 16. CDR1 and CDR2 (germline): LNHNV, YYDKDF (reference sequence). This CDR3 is CATSSGGGLAGVVNEQYF. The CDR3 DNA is TGTGCCACCAGCAGCGGGGGGGGGCTAGCGGGAGTAGTGAACGAGCAGTACTTC.

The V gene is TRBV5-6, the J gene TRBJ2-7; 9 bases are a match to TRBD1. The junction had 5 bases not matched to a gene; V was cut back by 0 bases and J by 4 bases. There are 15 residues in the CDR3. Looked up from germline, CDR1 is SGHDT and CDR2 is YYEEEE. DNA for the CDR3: TGTGCCAGCAGCTTGGTCCGGGACAGGGCGTACGAGCAGTACTTC. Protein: CASSLVRDRAYEQYF.

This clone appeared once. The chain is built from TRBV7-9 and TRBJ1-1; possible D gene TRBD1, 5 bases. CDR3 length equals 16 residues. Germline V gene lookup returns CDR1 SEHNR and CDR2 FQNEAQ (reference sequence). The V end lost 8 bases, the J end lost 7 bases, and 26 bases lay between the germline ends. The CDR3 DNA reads TGTGCCAGCGCCGCGGGGGTGGAGGGGAGGGTAGGTGAAGCTTTCTTT. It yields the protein CASAAGVEGRVGEAFF.

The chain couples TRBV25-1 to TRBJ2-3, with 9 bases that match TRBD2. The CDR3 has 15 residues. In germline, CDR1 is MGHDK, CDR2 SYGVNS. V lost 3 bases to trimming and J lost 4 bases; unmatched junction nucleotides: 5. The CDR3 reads CASSEPSGISDTQYF. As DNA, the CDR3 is TGTGCCAGCAGTGAGCCTAGCGGGATCTCAGATACGCAGTATTTT.

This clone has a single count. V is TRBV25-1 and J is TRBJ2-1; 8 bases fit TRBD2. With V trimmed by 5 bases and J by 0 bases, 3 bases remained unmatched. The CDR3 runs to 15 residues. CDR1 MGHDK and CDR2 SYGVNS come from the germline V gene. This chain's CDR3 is CASSLAGPSYNEQFF. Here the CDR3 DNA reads TGTGCCAGCAGTTTAGCGGGACCCTCCTACAATGAGCAGTTCTTC.

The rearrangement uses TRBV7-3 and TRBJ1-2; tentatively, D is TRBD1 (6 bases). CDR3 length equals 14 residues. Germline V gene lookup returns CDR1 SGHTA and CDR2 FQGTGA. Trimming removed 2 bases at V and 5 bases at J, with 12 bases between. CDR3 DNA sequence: TGTGCCAGCAGCTTAGAGGGGGGAAAGTATGGCTACACCTTC. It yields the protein CASSLEGGKYGYTF.

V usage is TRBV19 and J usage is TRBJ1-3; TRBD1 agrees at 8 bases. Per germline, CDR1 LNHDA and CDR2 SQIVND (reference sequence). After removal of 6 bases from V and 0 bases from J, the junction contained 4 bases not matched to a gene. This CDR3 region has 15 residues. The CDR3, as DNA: TGTGCCAGTAGGAGGGACAGGCTCTCTGGAAACACCATATATTTT. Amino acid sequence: CASRRDRLSGNTIYF.

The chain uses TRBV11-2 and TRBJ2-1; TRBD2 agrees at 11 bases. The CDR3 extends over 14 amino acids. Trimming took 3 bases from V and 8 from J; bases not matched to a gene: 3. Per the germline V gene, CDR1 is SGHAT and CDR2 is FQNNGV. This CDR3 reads CASSFSGRGDEQFF. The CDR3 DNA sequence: TGTGCCAGCAGCTTTAGCGGGAGGGGCGATGAGCAGTTCTTC.